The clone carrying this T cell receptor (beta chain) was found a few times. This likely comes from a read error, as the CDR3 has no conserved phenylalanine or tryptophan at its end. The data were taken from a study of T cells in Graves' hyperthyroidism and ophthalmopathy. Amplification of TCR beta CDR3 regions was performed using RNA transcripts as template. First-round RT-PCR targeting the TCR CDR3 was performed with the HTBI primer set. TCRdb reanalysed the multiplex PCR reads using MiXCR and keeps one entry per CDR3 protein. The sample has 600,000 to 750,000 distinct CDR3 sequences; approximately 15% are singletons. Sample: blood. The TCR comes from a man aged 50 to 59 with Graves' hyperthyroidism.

Here the CDR3 reads CASSLGGSSYNEQFS. Written as DNA, the CDR3 is TGTGCCAGCAGTTTAGGCGGAAGCTCCTACAATGAGCAGTTCTCC. This chain connects TRBV27 to TRBJ2-1; D unclear. The CDR3 extends over 15 amino acids. Germline CDR1 and CDR2: MNHEY and SMNVEV (reference sequence). V was cut by 2 bases and J by 0 bases, with 8 bases left in between.